The clone carrying this T cell receptor (beta chain) was seen only a few times. This entry is derived from a study of blood T cells in healthy people across ages. PCR was performed a second time for about 7 to 11 cycles using a sample-barcoded 5' primer and a J-beta primer mix. TCRdb re-derived calls from the 5' RACE reads in MiXCR, one entry per CDR3 protein. The sample records approximately 1.5 million distinct CDR3 sequences, 35% to 45% being singletons. This receptor was obtained from a woman between 18 and 29 years old in good health. The specimen sequenced was blood.

This chain's CDR3 is CSAMGGAGKNEQYF. DNA of the CDR3: TGCAGTGCTATGGGGGGGGCAGGGAAGAACGAGCAGTACTTC. The chain uses TRBV20-1 and TRBJ2-5; D perhaps matches TRBD2 (7 bases). The end of the DNA is better explained by TRBJ2-7, so the J call may be wrong. This CDR3 region has 14 residues. The germline V gene encodes CDR1 DFQATT and CDR2 SNEGSKA (reference sequence).